The 4 T cell receptor beta chains below all came from one sample that was sequenced in a study of blood T cell repertoires in COVID-19. Clones were sequenced by immunoSEQ multiplex PCR, and TCRdb holds only the in-frame ones, with some missing. The sample has about 140,000 clones; around 73% are singletons. Sequenced sample: peripheral blood. The receptors were gathered from a woman between 45 and 65 years old with active or convalescent COVID-19.

The chain is built from TRBV19 and TRBJ2-7, with 9 bases that match TRBD1. Germline loops: CDR1 LNHDA, CDR2 SQIVND (reference sequence). The CDR3 has 14 amino acids. J gave up 1 base and V 5 bases, and 3 bases lay outside the gene matches. CDR3 DNA: TGTGCCAGTAGTTGGGGGACAGGGTCCTACGAGCAGTACTTC. The encoded protein is CASSWGTGSYEQYF. Filled out from reference TRBV19 and TRBJ2-7, the complete variable domain reads DGGITQSPKYLFRKEGQNVTLSCEQNLNHDAMYWYRQDPGQGLRLIYYSQIVNDFQKGDIAEGYSVSREKKESFPLTVTSAQKNPTAFYLCASSWGTGSYEQYFGPGTRLTVT.

This clone has more than one count but fewer than ten. The genes are TRBV18 and TRBJ2-1, with 10 bases matching TRBD1. Germline V gives CDR1 KGHSH, CDR2 LQKENI. The CDR3 is 15 amino acids. V lost 5 bases, J lost 8 bases, and 9 bases stayed unmatched. In nucleotides, the CDR3 is TGTGCCAGCTCATTGACAGGGGGCCATATCGATGAGCAGTTCTTC. This translates into CASSLTGGHIDEQFF.

A single count supports this clone. The chain has TRBV6-5 and TRBJ2-5; 7 positions agree with TRBD2. V shed 0 bases and J 2 bases; nucleotides not matched to a gene: 6. CDR1 and CDR2 from the germline V gene are MNHEY and SVGAGI. The CDR3 sequence is 16 residues long. CDR3 region: CASSYSYWGGQETQYF. Here the CDR3 DNA reads TGTGCCAGCAGTTACTCTTACTGGGGGGGGCAAGAGACCCAGTACTTC.

This chain connects TRBV5-1 to TRBJ2-7; 8 positions match TRBD2. Trimming at V came to 0 bases and at J to 0 bases, leaving 5 bases not matched to a gene. The CDR3 length is 16 residues. CDR1 and CDR2 (germline): SGHRS, YFSETQ. The CDR3 DNA reads TGCGCCAGCAGCTTGGGTCAGAGCGGGGGCTCCTACGAGCAGTACTTC. It is translated as CASSLGQSGGSYEQYF.